This T cell receptor (beta chain) was found in a study of T cells in Graves' hyperthyroidism and ophthalmopathy. This clonotype was seen many times. CDR3 length: 10 residues. Germline values: CDR1 DFQATT, CDR2 SNEGSKA (reference sequence). V was shortened by 6 bases and J by 7 bases, with 7 bases between the two germline ends. TCR beta CDR3 regions were amplified from RNA transcripts. During a first-round RT-PCR of the TCR CDR3, the HTBI primer set was used. Using its own MiXCR run on the multiplex PCR reads, TCRdb lists one record per CDR3 protein. The sample yields fewer than 650,000 distinct CDR3 sequences, about 14% seen once.

Specimen: blood. V and J are TRBV20-1 and TRBJ2-1; D ambiguous. This sequence originates from a woman aged 18-35 years with Graves' ophthalmopathy. This CDR3 is CSAGTNEQFF. The CDR3 nucleotides are TGCAGTGCCGGTACGAATGAGCAGTTCTTC.